The subject of this entry is one T cell receptor (beta chain). Its antigen specificity is not known. Within one base of it there is no much larger clone, and no base qualities were kept. RNA was extracted with the RNeasy kit and about 0.5 to 1 ug was reverse transcribed using random hexamers. The immunoSEQ multiplex PCR assay, covering 54 Vbeta and 13 Jbeta segments, was used to amplify TCR beta CDR3 regions. PCR amplification bias was corrected using a synthetic template baseline for primer optimization and computational correction. Processing in the source paper ran as follows. Reads were annotated to V, D and J genes according to IMGT and were analyzed with immunoSEQ Analyzer, with only productive sequences retained. Clonality was computed as one minus Shannon entropy normalized by log2 of the number of productive unique sequences. For each patient and control, public and private clones were evaluated within the 100 most prevalent clones. A clone was defined as Susac-specific if it was absent from the healthy and MS cohorts, from around 960 published viral clones and from other ImmuneACCESS disease sequences. The public reads were reanalyzed by TCRdb: fastp trimming at Q25, MiXCR alignment, in-frame beta chains only. Here each entry gathers all rows of one CDR3 protein and keeps the most common genes and DNA. None of the V and J calls come from the authors' own analysis; TCRdb made them. The sample table records 150,000 or so distinct CDR3 sequences; approximately 94% of these occur just once. More than 0.2% of the sample is taken by the ten largest.

The data stem from a study of CD8 T cells in Susac syndrome (dated by TCRdb to between 2017 and 2020). A note on the overall study: The study used repertoire sequencing to test whether antigen drove CD8+ T cell activation and differentiation in Susac syndrome. Clonality of the CD8+ T cell repertoire was compared between about a dozen healthy donors, around 14 Susac syndrome patients and fewer than 16 multiple sclerosis patients.

Measured from the cysteine to the phenylalanine, the CDR3 is 14 residues long. Kept here is only the CDR3 DNA, which spans 42 bases and is read in frame from base 1. The germline ends are 9 bases apart after V is trimmed by 3 bases and J by 3 bases. According to the germline V gene (reference sequence), CDR1 reads MNHEY and CDR2 reads SMNVEV. Peripheral blood CD8+ and CD4+ T cells from healthy donors, Susac syndrome patients and multiple sclerosis patients were profiled using high-throughput TCR beta sequencing. Treatment-naive patients with stable or active relapsing-remitting disease fulfilling revised McDonald criteria were used as multiple sclerosis controls. Bulk CD8+ and CD4+ T cells were purified by magnetic negative isolation, whereas CD8+ TEMRA cells were enriched by FACS. Blood was collected in EDTA tubes and processed within 24 hours, with PBMCs isolated through density gradient centrifugation. PBMCs intended for TCR sequencing were cryopreserved in liquid nitrogen and were subsequently thawed in a 37 degrees C water bath. The sorted or isolated CD4+, CD8+ and CD8+ TEMRA cells reached a purity of at least 90%.

The paper's findings and limits, for the study overall: The number of individuals in the TCR sequencing and HLA analysis was acknowledged as relatively small.

The V and J segments used are TRBV27 and TRBJ1-5, with a tentative D gene TRBD1 over 5 matching bases. This clonotype originated in a human donor with multiple sclerosis. The sample was CD8+ T cells from PBMCs. The sequenced DNA is TGTGCCAGCAGTTTCGGAGGGACCAATCAGCCCCAGCATTTT. This translates into CASSFGGTNQPQHF.